This TCR beta chain was recovered during a study of OX40 agonist ivuxolimab in advanced cancers. Germline values: CDR1 MNHEY, CDR2 SVGAGI. Trimming removed 0 bases at V and 6 bases at J, with 14 bases between. CDR3 length: 16 amino acids. Clones were sequenced by immunoSEQ multiplex PCR, and TCRdb holds only the in-frame ones, with some missing. Among 65,000 to 90,000 clones listed, almost 90% were seen once. This chain uses TRBV6-5 with TRBJ2-2; D ambiguous. This sequence originates from an adult with an advanced solid tumor such as melanoma, head and neck, liver or kidney cancer. Sample: CD4+ or CD8+ T cells sorted from blood, taken in a trial of the OX40 agonist ivuxolimab. CDR3 sequence reads: CASSYSGWSTAGELFF. CDR3 bases: TGTGCCAGCAGTTACTCTGGGTGGTCTACGGCCGGGGAGCTGTTTTTT.